This TCR beta chain was profiled in a study of cytomegalovirus exposure and HLA in healthy donors. Turning to the study itself: Early released data had tens of millions of unique TCRs, all coming from HLA-typed donors. Ancestry clustering placed roughly four fifths of more than 350 genotyped donors in the Caucasian-associated cluster.

With 60 Vbeta and 13 Jbeta primers, the PCR was carried out. TCRdb's table, derived via immunoSEQ multiplex PCR, lists solely in-frame clones and lacks some. The sample has about 150,000 clones, around 66% seen once. About this clone itself: Its cognate antigen is unknown.

Overall study findings and caveats: The authors enumerated some 170 TCR beta chains as linked to cytomegalovirus.

V was clipped by 3 bases and J by 3 bases, with 12 bases between them. Looked up from germline, CDR1 is GTSNPN and CDR2 is SVGIG (reference sequence). CDR3 length: 14 amino acids. The sequencing input was PBMCs. The TCR comes from a woman in her 30s in good health and CMV-seropositive. J is TRBJ1-5 and V is TRBV30; D gene ambiguous. This CDR3 is CAWSPGIPNQPQHF. DNA of the CDR3: TGTGCCTGGAGCCCCGGGATCCCCAATCAGCCCCAGCATTTT.